Sequencing of this T cell receptor (beta chain) was carried out in a study of blood T cells in healthy people across ages. Primed by a sample-barcoded 5' primer and a J-beta primer mix, a second PCR proceeded for roughly 6 to 12 cycles. TCRdb itself ran the 5' RACE reads through MiXCR, one entry per CDR3 protein. This sample has 1.4 million to 1.5 million distinct CDR3 sequences, with about 40% found just once. Trimming stripped 2 bases from V and 6 bases from J, with 21 bases between. This CDR3 has 17 amino acids. Germline V CDR1 and CDR2: SGDLS, YYNGEE. The receptor's source is a young woman in good health. Sequenced input: blood. V and J are TRBV9 and TRBJ2-1; D gene uncertain. CDR3: CASSVGPGPYRGNEQFF. The CDR3, as DNA: TGTGCCAGCAGCGTCGGTCCGGGCCCATACCGTGGCAATGAGCAGTTCTTC.